This TCR beta chain was obtained from a study of blood T cell repertoires in COVID-19. About the research overall: The study drew acute and convalescent COVID-19 samples from the United States, Italy and Spain. PBMCs, B-cell-depleted T cells, or T cells provided the cDNA or gDNA that made up the material.

The authors' processing: Amplifying reference gene primers gave estimates of nucleated cell counts. TCRdb's copy holds only in-frame clones and misses some; the assay was immunoSEQ multiplex PCR. That table gives V, J and clone size, and the DNA gave D and trimming. The table shows about 110,000 clones, with approximately 69% occurring only once. This clone has just a few counts. This receptor was obtained from an elderly man with acute or convalescent COVID-19. The sequenced sample consisted of peripheral blood.

The CDR3 region has the DNA TGTGCCAGCAGCTATTCAGGGGGAGTCCCCTACGAGCAGTACTTC. Residues: CASSYSGGVPYEQYF. The rearrangement links TRBV7-8 to TRBJ2-7; TRBD1 agrees at 7 bases. The CDR3 length is 15 residues. The junction had 8 bases not matched to a gene; V was cut back by 4 bases and J by 2 bases. Germline CDR1 reads SGHVS; CDR2 reads FQNEAQ.